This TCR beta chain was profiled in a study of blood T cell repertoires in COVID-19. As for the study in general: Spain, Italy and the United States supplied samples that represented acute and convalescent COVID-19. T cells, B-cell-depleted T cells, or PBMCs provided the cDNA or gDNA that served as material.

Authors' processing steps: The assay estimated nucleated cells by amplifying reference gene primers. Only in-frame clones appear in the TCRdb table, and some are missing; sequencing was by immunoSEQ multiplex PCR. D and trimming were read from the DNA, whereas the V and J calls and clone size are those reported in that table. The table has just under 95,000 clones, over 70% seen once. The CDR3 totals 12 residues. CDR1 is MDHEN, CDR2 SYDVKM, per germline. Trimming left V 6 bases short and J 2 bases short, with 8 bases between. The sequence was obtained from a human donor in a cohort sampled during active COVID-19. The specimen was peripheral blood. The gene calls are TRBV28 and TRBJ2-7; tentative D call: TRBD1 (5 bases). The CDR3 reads CASRPDTYEQYF. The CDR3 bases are TGTGCCAGCAGACCGGACACCTACGAGCAGTACTTC.